This T cell receptor (beta chain) was sequenced during a study of cytomegalovirus exposure and HLA in healthy donors. V shed 9 bases and J 3 bases; nucleotides not matched to a gene: 4. CDR3 length: 13 residues. The germline V gene encodes CDR1 LNHDA and CDR2 SQIVND (reference sequence). PCR used 60 Vbeta primers and 13 Jbeta primers. Assay used: immunoSEQ multiplex PCR; TCRdb lists only in-frame clones, some missing. The sample has 85,000 to 130,000 clones; roughly four fifths are singletons. Material for sequencing was PBMCs. The rearrangement links TRBV19 to TRBJ2-3, with 9 positions matching TRBD1. The sequence came from a man aged 45-65 years in good health and CMV-seronegative. In nucleotides, the CDR3 is TGTGCCAGCGGGACAGGGATTACAGATACGCAGTATTTT. Translating it yields CASGTGITDTQYF.